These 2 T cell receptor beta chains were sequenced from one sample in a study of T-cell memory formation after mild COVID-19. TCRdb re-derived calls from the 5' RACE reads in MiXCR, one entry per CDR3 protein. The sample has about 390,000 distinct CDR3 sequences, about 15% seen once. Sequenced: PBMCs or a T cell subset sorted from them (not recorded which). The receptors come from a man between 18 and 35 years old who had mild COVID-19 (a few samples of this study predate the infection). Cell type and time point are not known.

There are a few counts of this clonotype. The CDR3 DNA reads as TGCGCCAGCAGCTTGGAGGGAGCGAATTCACCCCTCCACTTT. As protein: CASSLEGANSPLHF. The rearrangement joins TRBV5-1 to TRBJ1-6; no definite D call. This CDR3 is 14 amino acids long. V was cut by 0 bases and J by 7 bases, with 8 bases left in between. CDR1 SGHRS and CDR2 YFSETQ come from the germline V gene.

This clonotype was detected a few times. CDR3 sequence reads: CASSLEGTSNQPQHF. The CDR3 region has the DNA TGCGCCAGCAGCTTGGAGGGGACTAGCAATCAGCCCCAGCATTTT. This rearrangement joins TRBV5-1 to TRBJ1-5; tentatively, D is TRBD1 (5 bases). CDR3 length: 15 amino acids. The germline CDR1 and CDR2 sequences are SGHRS and YFSETQ. V dropped 0 bases and J dropped 0 bases, with 7 bases sitting between them.